One sample yielded the 22 T cell receptor beta chains listed below, sequenced in a study of blood T cells in healthy people across ages. Combining a sample-barcoded 5' primer with a J-beta primer mix, a second PCR ran for about 6 to 12 cycles. Each CDR3 protein is one row after TCRdb ran MiXCR on the 5' RACE reads. The sample yields 600,000 to 1,000,000 distinct CDR3 sequences, more than 20% seen once. This same sample was also part of a study on T cells of mothers and their children.

Sequences were obtained from blood. The origin of the receptors is a boy aged 5-17 years in good health.

There are a few counts of this clonotype. The chain carries TRBV10-3 and TRBJ2-7; 7 bases line up with TRBD1. V trimming: 3 bases; J trimming: 2 bases; junction bases outside the gene matches: 4. This CDR3 has 14 amino acids. Germline CDR1 ENHRY, CDR2 SYGVKD. The CDR3 nucleotides read TGTGCCATCAGTGATGTTGACAGGGCCTACGAGCAGTACTTC. Its protein product is CAISDVDRAYEQYF.

CDR3 loop: CASSYSTGLSNTEAFF. Written as DNA, the CDR3 is TGTGCCAGCAGTTATTCAACAGGTTTAAGTAACACTGAAGCTTTCTTT. The V and J genes are TRBV27 and TRBJ1-1, with D perhaps TRBD1 (5 bases). Deletions cut 4 bases from V and 2 bases from J, with 17 bases between. CDR3 length equals 16 residues. Germline CDR1 and CDR2: MNHEY and SMNVEV (reference sequence).

The chain couples TRBV7-6 to TRBJ2-5; perhaps TRBD2 as D (5 bases). Between the trimmed V and J ends, which lost 1 base and 4 bases, there was a span of 16 bases. CDR1 and CDR2 from the germline V gene are SGHVS and FNYEAQ. The CDR3 extends over 16 amino acids. The CDR3 DNA sequence: TGTGCCAGCAGCTTAGGAGGGCGCACGAACGGAGAGACCCAGTACTTC. Protein: CASSLGGRTNGETQYF.

This clonotype was counted between two and nine times. This chain uses TRBV29-1 with TRBJ2-5; 10 bases fit TRBD1. The germline gives CDR1 SQVTM, CDR2 ANQGSEA. This CDR3 is built from 14 residues. V gave up 5 bases and J gave up 5 bases; unmatched junction bases: 8. This CDR3 is CSVPGQGMSETQYF. As DNA, the CDR3 is TGCAGCGTTCCGGGACAGGGGATGTCGGAGACCCAGTACTTC. The variable domain in full, completed from reference TRBV29-1 and TRBJ2-5, reads SAVISQKPSRDICQRGTSLTIQCQVDSQVTMMFWYRQQPGQSLTLIATANQGSEATYESGFVIDKFPISRPNLTFSTLTVSNMSPEDSSIYLCSVPGQGMSETQYFGPGTRLLVL.

The rearrangement joins TRBV28 to TRBJ1-4; 7 bases match TRBD1. The CDR3 runs 15 residues. Germline trimming cut 7 bases from V and 6 bases from J; bases unmatched to any gene: 11. Germline assignment: CDR1 MDHEN and CDR2 SYDVKM. DNA of the CDR3: TGTGCCAGCACCTCGAGGAGGGGGCCATATGAAAAACTGTTTTTT. Its translation: CASTSRRGPYEKLFF.

This clonotype was detected a few times. The chain recombines TRBV12-3 or TRBV12-4 with TRBJ2-1, with 8 bases aligning to TRBD1. Trimming cost V 3 bases and J 5 bases; bases outside gene matches: 6. The CDR3 loop spans 15 amino acids. This CDR3 reads CASSFSGQVNNEQFF. Here the CDR3 DNA reads TGTGCCAGCAGTTTCTCGGGACAGGTTAACAATGAGCAGTTCTTC.

This clonotype has a handful of counts. This chain uses TRBV27 with TRBJ2-1; 13 bases agree with TRBD2. The CDR3 loop spans 17 amino acids. Germline CDR1 reads MNHEY; CDR2 reads SMNVEV (reference sequence). Germline trimming cut 9 bases from V and 0 bases from J; bases unmatched to any gene: 8. This chain's CDR3 is CASRRTSGGLSYNEQFF. CDR3 DNA sequence: TGTGCCAGTAGACGGACTAGCGGGGGACTCTCCTACAATGAGCAGTTCTTC.

This clonotype was detected only a few times. The chain combines TRBV2 with TRBJ1-2; D gene unclear. Trimming shortened V by 2 bases and J by 7 bases, and 8 bases separated the two germline ends. The CDR3 totals 12 residues. Germline assignment: CDR1 SNHLY and CDR2 FYNNEI. CDR3 region: CASSEPNGGYTF. The CDR3 nucleotides read TGTGCCAGCAGTGAACCTAACGGTGGCTACACCTTC.

V gene TRBV12-5 combines with J gene TRBJ2-5; weak D call: TRBD1 (5 bases). Germline V CDR1 and CDR2: LGHNT, FRNRAP. This CDR3 has 14 amino acids. V lost 7 bases and J 4 bases, leaving 16 bases between the germline ends. The CDR3 DNA reads TGTGCTAGTGCCCTCCAGGGCCTGGGAGAGACCCAGTACTTC. This codes for CASALQGLGETQYF. Variable domain in full (rest from reference TRBV12-5 and TRBJ2-5): DARVTQTPRHKVTEMGQEVTMRCQPILGHNTVFWYRQTMMQGLELLAYFRNRAPLDDSGMPKDRFSAEMPDATLATLKIQPSEPRDSAVYFCASALQGLGETQYFGPGTRLLVL.

The chain is built from TRBV15 and TRBJ2-7; TRBD2 might be the D (6 bases). Germline loops: CDR1 LNHNV, CDR2 YYDKDF (reference sequence). The V end lost 0 bases, the J end lost 6 bases, and 27 bases lay between the germline ends. The CDR3 runs to 19 residues. CDR3 coding DNA: TGTGCCACCAGCAGAGATCTGAGACTAGTCATCCGAGGGGATGGCGAGCAGTACTTC. Encoded protein: CATSRDLRLVIRGDGEQYF.

This chain connects TRBV28 to TRBJ2-5; no definite D call. The last part of the DNA fits TRBJ2-1 better; the J call may be wrong. The CDR3 is 12 amino acids. Germline V gives CDR1 MDHEN, CDR2 SYDVKM. As DNA, the CDR3 is TGTGCCAGCAGTTTATACGGTCAAGAGCAGTTCTTC. Its translation is CASSLYGQEQFF.

This clonotype was observed a handful of times. This rearrangement joins TRBV10-3 to TRBJ1-6; D is ambiguous. Trimming pared 4 bases from V and 10 bases from J, leaving 8 bases between. The germline gives CDR1 ENHRY, CDR2 SYGVKD. This CDR3 has 12 amino acids. CDR3 residues: CAISGEWSPLHF. CDR3 nucleotide sequence: TGTGCCATCAGTGGGGAGTGGTCACCCCTCCACTTT.

This clonotype was detected only a few times. The rearrangement links TRBV6-2 or TRBV6-3 to TRBJ2-1; 9 bases are shared with TRBD1. This CDR3 has 15 residues. In germline, CDR1 is MNHEY, CDR2 SVGEGT. V gave up 7 bases and J gave up 5 bases; unmatched junction bases: 9. CDR3 sequence (DNA): TGTGCCAGCACCTTACAGGGGGCGCGAAACAATGAGCAGTTCTTC. Amino acid sequence: CASTLQGARNNEQFF.

The V and J genes are TRBV19 and TRBJ2-1, with D tentatively TRBD2 (6 bases). The V end was cut by 4 bases, the J end by 3 bases, with 7 bases between. Germline V gene data show CDR1 as LNHDA and CDR2 as SQIVND (reference sequence). The CDR3 consists of 13 residues. CDR3 residues: CASSRRDYNEQFF. The CDR3 coding sequence is TGTGCCAGTAGTAGGAGGGACTACAATGAGCAGTTCTTC.

The chain has TRBV13 and TRBJ2-1, with D perhaps matching TRBD1 or TRBD2 (5 bases each). The DNA end favors TRBJ2-7, so the J call may be wrong. Looked up from germline, CDR1 is PRHDT and CDR2 is FYEKMQ (reference sequence). The CDR3 is made up of 14 amino acids. CDR3 coding DNA: TGTGCCAGCAGCGGCGCCGGGACGCCTGACAGGCAGTACTTC. It translates to CASSGAGTPDRQYF.

This chain uses TRBV5-1 with TRBJ2-7, with a possible D match to TRBD1 (6 bases). This CDR3 region has 14 residues. The germline V gene has CDR1 SGHRS and CDR2 YFSETQ. V lost 4 bases to trimming and J lost 2 bases, with 13 bases between them. The CDR3 sequence is CASSTGQSTYEQYF. The CDR3 coding sequence is TGCGCCAGCAGCACTGGACAGTCAACCTACGAGCAGTACTTC.

This clonotype was counted at least ten times. The chain has TRBV7-9 and TRBJ1-2; a weak D match, TRBD1 (6 bases). The ends were cut back, 5 bases at V and 4 bases at J, with 11 bases in the middle. The CDR3 runs 13 residues. Germline lookup yields CDR1 SEHNR and CDR2 FQNEAQ (reference sequence). The CDR3 region is CASSPAGAYGYTF. In nucleotides, the CDR3 is TGTGCCAGCAGCCCCGCAGGGGCCTATGGCTACACCTTC.

The rearrangement joins TRBV4-1 to TRBJ2-2; a weak D match, TRBD1 (6 bases). The germline gives CDR1 MGHRA, CDR2 YSYEKL. The CDR3 contains 17 residues. V was pared by 0 bases and J by 6 bases, with 17 bases between. CDR3 region: CASSQDARGYNSGELFF. CDR3 nucleotide sequence: TGCGCCAGCAGCCAAGACGCCAGGGGCTATAATTCCGGGGAGCTGTTTTTT.

V usage is TRBV12-3 or TRBV12-4 and J usage is TRBJ1-2; D ambiguous. This CDR3 comprises 14 residues. V was trimmed by 6 bases and J by 7 bases, leaving 18 bases between them. The CDR3 bases are TGTGCCAGCAGGCGCTCCACGTTGCTATTTGGCTACACCTTC. Translating it yields CASRRSTLLFGYTF.

This clonotype was observed a few times. J is TRBJ2-1 and V is TRBV21-1; the table's TRBD1 call for D was not verified on the DNA. TRBV21-1 is given as a pseudogene. The CDR3 length is 15 residues. CDR3 nucleotides: TGTGCCATCCCACGGGCGGACAGGGCGTTCAGTGAGCAGTTCTTC. Encoded protein: CAIPRADRAFSEQFF.

A note on this clonotype: A much larger clonotype is one base distant, so this may be a read error. The rearrangement uses TRBV7-2 and TRBJ1-1; 10 bases align to TRBD1. CDR1 is SGHTA and CDR2 is FQGNSA in the germline V gene. J was trimmed by 0 bases and V by 5 bases; bases with no gene match: 3. This CDR3 is built from 15 residues. This chain's CDR3 is CASSQGTGVNTEAFF. CDR3 sequence (DNA): TGTGCCAGCAGCCAGGGGACAGGGGTGAACACTGAAGCTTTCTTT.

This clonotype was seen a handful of times. This chain uses TRBV4-3 with TRBJ2-5; tentative D call: TRBD2 (6 bases). The tail of the sequence fits TRBJ2-7 better, so the J call may be wrong. Germline V gene sequence: CDR1 LGHNA, CDR2 YSLEER. The CDR3 spans 16 residues. The CDR3 sequence is CASSPSTMGGSYEQYF. In DNA, the CDR3 is TGCGCCAGCAGCCCCAGCACTATGGGGGGTTCCTACGAGCAGTACTTC.